These 26 T cell receptor beta chains were all obtained from the same sample, sequenced in a study of cytomegalovirus exposure and HLA in healthy donors. Method: immunoSEQ multiplex PCR; TCRdb's copy keeps in-frame clones and lacks some. This sample has 55,000 to 80,000 clones, with approximately 96% found just once. Specimen: PBMCs. These receptors were taken from a young man in good health and CMV-seronegative.

J is TRBJ1-2 and V is TRBV28, with 11 nucleotides matching TRBD1. Trimming at V came to 6 bases and at J to 4 bases, leaving 7 bases not matched to a gene. Germline V lookup: CDR1 MDHEN, CDR2 SYDVKM. The CDR3 contains 15 residues. The CDR3, as DNA: TGTGCCAGCAGCACGGGGACAGGGGGGATCTATGGCTACACCTTC. It codes for CASSTGTGGIYGYTF.

This chain links TRBV28 with TRBJ2-3; 12 positions match TRBD2. Germline trimming cut 10 bases from V and 2 bases from J; bases unmatched to any gene: 4. Germline V gene lookup returns CDR1 MDHEN and CDR2 SYDVKM. The CDR3 contains 14 residues. CDR3 loop: CATRLAGDTDTQYF. In nucleotides, the CDR3 is TGTGCCACCAGACTAGCGGGGGACACAGATACGCAGTATTTT.

This clone was counted once. The chain carries TRBV14 and TRBJ2-2; 7 nucleotides line up with TRBD2. J lost 6 bases, V lost 4 bases, and 5 bases had no gene match. Germline values: CDR1 SGHDN, CDR2 FVKESK. The CDR3 is 14 amino acids. The CDR3 DNA is TGTGCCAGCAGCCCGTGGGAGGGTTCCGGGGAGCTGTTTTTT. Its translation is CASSPWEGSGELFF.

The chain carries TRBV7-6 and TRBJ2-7, with TRBD2 matching 9 bases. V lost 4 bases to trimming and J lost 4 bases; unmatched junction nucleotides: 8. The CDR3 sequence is 15 residues long. Germline CDR1 SGHVS, CDR2 FNYEAQ. The CDR3 nucleotides are TGTGCCAGCAGCTGGGGGGCTAGCGGGGAGTACGAGCAGTACTTC. This gives the protein CASSWGASGEYEQYF.

The V call is TRBV6-4, the J call TRBJ2-3; D might be TRBD2 (6 bases). The V and J ends lost 7 bases and 2 bases respectively, with 19 bases between them. This CDR3 comprises 16 residues. The germline V gene encodes CDR1 MRHNA and CDR2 SNTAGT. The CDR3 DNA follows: TGTGCCAGCATCGACGGAGGAGCTAGCGCCACAGATACGCAGTATTTT. The encoded protein is CASIDGGASATDTQYF.

The rearrangement joins TRBV15 to TRBJ2-3; the D is unclear. V dropped 2 bases and J dropped 4 bases, with 13 bases sitting between them. Germline CDR1 LNHNV, CDR2 YYDKDF (reference sequence). The CDR3 extends over 15 amino acids. The CDR3 is CATSRHLNEADTQYF. In DNA form, the CDR3 reads TGTGCCACCAGCAGACACCTTAACGAGGCAGATACGCAGTATTTT.

The chain combines TRBV7-8 with TRBJ1-5, with D possibly being TRBD1 (5 bases). This CDR3 contains 16 residues. Germline CDR1 and CDR2: SGHVS and FQNEAQ. Trimming removed 2 bases from V and 5 bases from J, with 16 bases in between. Here the CDR3 reads CASSLLRVDRDQPQHF. CDR3 nucleotides: TGTGCCAGCAGCTTACTCAGGGTAGACCGAGATCAGCCCCAGCATTTT.

V gene TRBV11-3 combines with J gene TRBJ2-7, with TRBD2 as a possible D gene (5 bases). This CDR3 spans 8 amino acids. CDR1 and CDR2 (germline): SGHNT, YENEEA. This chain's CDR3 is CLRDEQYF. CDR3 DNA: TGTCTGCGGGACGAGCAGTACTTC.

The V gene is TRBV5-1, the J gene TRBJ2-2; the D gene is possibly TRBD2 (6 bases). The CDR3 extends over 16 amino acids. Trimming stripped 4 bases from V and 5 bases from J, with 18 bases between. Germline loops: CDR1 SGHRS, CDR2 YFSETQ. This chain's CDR3 is CASSPPSGEITGELFF. Here the CDR3 DNA reads TGCGCCAGCAGCCCCCCTTCGGGGGAGATAACCGGGGAGCTGTTTTTT.

The chain is built from TRBV13 and TRBJ2-6; 9 bases fit TRBD2. Germline lookup yields CDR1 PRHDT and CDR2 FYEKMQ (reference sequence). V lost 0 bases to trimming and J lost 0 bases; unmatched junction nucleotides: 3. The CDR3 is 18 residues long. This CDR3 reads CASSLGPAGGSGANVLTF. The CDR3 DNA is TGTGCCAGCAGCTTAGGCCCAGCGGGGGGCTCTGGGGCCAACGTCCTGACTTTC. Based on the CDR3 plus reference TRBV13 and TRBJ2-6, the full variable domain is AAGVIQSPRHLIKEKRETATLKCYPIPRHDTVYWYQQGPGQDPQFLISFYEKMQSDKGSIPDRFSAQQFSDYHSELNMSSLELGDSALYFCASSLGPAGGSGANVLTFGAGSRLTVL.

The CDR3 sequence is CAWSVQGTEQYF. The CDR3 region has the DNA TGTGCCTGGAGTGTACAGGGGACCGAGCAGTACTTC. V is TRBV30 and J is TRBJ2-7; 7 positions match TRBD1. Germline V gene data show CDR1 as GTSNPN and CDR2 as SVGIG (reference sequence). The CDR3 contains 12 residues. Trimming removed 0 bases from V and 6 bases from J; junction bases left unmatched: 2.

This chain connects TRBV7-8 to TRBJ1-1; the match to TRBD1 covers 10 bases. This CDR3 region has 16 residues. J gave up 3 bases and V 3 bases, and 7 bases lay outside the gene matches. Per the germline V gene, CDR1 is SGHVS and CDR2 is FQNEAQ. DNA of the CDR3: TGTGCCAGCAGCTTCAGACAGGGGGCGAGTTACACTGAAGCTTTCTTT. It specifies CASSFRQGASYTEAFF.

V is TRBV12-5 and J is TRBJ1-1, with a weak D call TRBD1 (6 bases). The CDR3 has 15 residues. Between the trimmed V and J ends, which lost 4 bases and 6 bases, there was a span of 18 bases. The germline CDR1 and CDR2 sequences are LGHNT and FRNRAP. CDR3 DNA: TGTGCTAGTGGTTCCAACAGGGATTTTAGAGCTGAAGCTTTCTTT. Amino acid sequence: CASGSNRDFRAEAFF.

V is TRBV2 and J is TRBJ2-2, with D perhaps matching TRBD2 (5 bases). Germline V gives CDR1 SNHLY, CDR2 FYNNEI. Trimming took 4 bases from V and 6 from J, leaving 18 bases between them. The CDR3 runs 16 residues. This CDR3 reads CASSALPPEGAGELFF. The CDR3 DNA follows: TGTGCCAGCAGTGCCCTACCACCCGAGGGCGCCGGGGAGCTGTTTTTT.

J is TRBJ1-6 and V is TRBV4-3; weak D call: TRBD1 (6 bases). The germline V and J ends were trimmed by 0 bases and 6 bases, with 9 bases remaining between them. The CDR3 has 15 residues. Germline V gives CDR1 LGHNA, CDR2 YSLEER. CDR3 amino acids: CASSQDGGRNSPLHF. As DNA, the CDR3 is TGCGCCAGCAGCCAAGATGGGGGCCGTAATTCACCCCTCCACTTT.

This chain connects TRBV7-9 to TRBJ1-1; 8 nucleotides align to TRBD1. V lost 8 bases to trimming and J lost 6 bases; unmatched junction nucleotides: 11. There are 14 residues in the CDR3. Germline-derived CDR1 and CDR2 are SEHNR and FQNEAQ (reference sequence). The CDR3 DNA follows: TGTGCCAGCGATCTACAGGGGGAAACCGCTGAAGCTTTCTTT. Its protein product is CASDLQGETAEAFF.

The chain recombines TRBV29-1 with TRBJ1-2; D is ambiguous. The CDR3 loop spans 12 amino acids. Germline V gives CDR1 SQVTM, CDR2 ANQGSEA. Trimming pared 5 bases from V and 6 bases from J, leaving 13 bases between. This CDR3 is CSVRSNRDGYTF. CDR3 DNA: TGCAGCGTTCGGAGTAATCGGGATGGCTACACCTTC. Variable domain in full (rest from reference TRBV29-1 and TRBJ1-2): SAVISQKPSRDICQRGTSLTIQCQVDSQVTMMFWYRQQPGQSLTLIATANQGSEATYESGFVIDKFPISRPNLTFSTLTVSNMSPEDSSIYLCSVRSNRDGYTFGSGTRLTVV.

The chain couples TRBV30 to TRBJ1-5; D perhaps matches TRBD1 (5 bases). This CDR3 is built from 14 residues. With 5 bases removed from V and 6 bases from J, the gap between germline ends came to 17 bases. Germline CDR1 reads GTSNPN; CDR2 reads SVGIG (reference sequence). CDR3 region: CAWAAAGPLQPQHF. The CDR3 DNA reads TGTGCCTGGGCCGCGGCGGGGCCCCTTCAGCCCCAGCATTTT.

The rearrangement links TRBV4-2 to TRBJ2-7, with 9 positions matching TRBD2. The trim removed 1 base at V and 3 bases at J, leaving 1 base unmatched. Germline V gene sequence: CDR1 LGHNA, CDR2 YNFKEQ. The CDR3 spans 14 residues. The CDR3, as DNA: TGTGCCAGCAGCCAAGTAGCGGGGGACTACGAGCAGTACTTC. Translation: CASSQVAGDYEQYF.

This chain uses TRBV27 with TRBJ2-1; D perhaps matches TRBD1 (7 bases). CDR1 is MNHEY and CDR2 is SMNVEV in the germline V gene (reference sequence). The CDR3 extends over 14 amino acids. V was cut by 5 bases and J by 4 bases, with 12 bases left in between. The DNA for the CDR3 is TGTGCCAGCAGTCTGGCGGGACAGTACAATGAGCAGTTCTTC. It yields the protein CASSLAGQYNEQFF.

V gene TRBV29-1 combines with J gene TRBJ2-1, with 10 bases lining up with TRBD1. The germline CDR1 and CDR2 sequences are SQVTM and ANQGSEA. The CDR3 spans 14 residues. V lost 6 bases to trimming and J lost 9 bases; unmatched junction nucleotides: 11. The CDR3 protein is CSVLLPGQGIEQFF. The DNA for the CDR3 is TGCAGCGTGCTACTACCGGGACAGGGGATTGAGCAGTTCTTC.

The chain recombines TRBV9 with TRBJ1-1; D is uncertain. CDR3 length: 15 amino acids. Germline CDR1 SGDLS, CDR2 YYNGEE. The V gene lost 4 bases and the J gene lost 2 bases, with 15 bases spanning the gap. The CDR3 DNA reads TGTGCCAGCAGCAAAGCAGACGAGGGAAACACTGAAGCTTTCTTT. Its protein is CASSKADEGNTEAFF.

This chain connects TRBV6-1 to TRBJ1-5; 7 nucleotides align to TRBD1. The length of the CDR3 is 14 residues. The ends lost 2 bases at V and 5 bases at J; junction bases unmatched: 3. Germline V lookup: CDR1 MNHNS, CDR2 SASEGT. CDR3 DNA: TGTGCCAGCAGTGAAATCAGGGGGTATCAGCCCCAGCATTTT. This encodes CASSEIRGYQPQHF.

CDR3 region: CASSYRTLRNTEAFF. CDR3 DNA sequence: TGTGCCAGCAGTTACCGGACACTCCGGAACACTGAAGCTTTCTTT. This chain links TRBV6-5 with TRBJ1-1; tentatively, D is TRBD1 (5 bases). This CDR3 spans 15 amino acids. Germline V gene sequence: CDR1 MNHEY, CDR2 SVGAGI. Trimming took 2 bases from V and 1 from J, leaving 11 bases between them.

CDR3 in DNA: TGTGCCACCAGAGGTACAGGCCCAAACTCGGGCGCTTTCTTT. Residues: CATRGTGPNSGAFF. The chain is built from TRBV15 and TRBJ1-1; a possible D gene is TRBD1 (5 bases). Germline V lookup: CDR1 LNHNV, CDR2 YYDKDF (reference sequence). Trimming took off 6 bases at V and 11 bases at J, with 22 bases between the two ends. The CDR3 consists of 14 residues.

CDR3 coding DNA: TGTGCCAGCAGCGTAGCGGGGGCCTACGAGCAGTACTTC. Protein sequence: CASSVAGAYEQYF. This rearrangement joins TRBV9 to TRBJ2-7; TRBD2 might be the D (6 bases). Per the germline V gene, CDR1 is SGDLS and CDR2 is YYNGEE. The V gene lost 0 bases and the J gene lost 2 bases, with 6 bases spanning the gap. The CDR3 totals 13 residues.